A single sample gave rise to the 15 T cell receptor beta chains below, sequenced in a study of vaccination effects on CD4 cells after COVID-19. The antigens for these receptors are not known. This table comes from immunoSEQ multiplex PCR, and its TCRdb copy is limited to in-frame clones, with some not included. The sample contains around 54,000 clones, 75% to 90% of which appear only once. Before sequencing, viral peptide pools were used by the ViraFEST assay to expand antigen-specific CD4+ T cells. Subsequent to about 10 days of culture, CD4+ T cells were isolated. The sample consisted of CD4+ T cells from PBMCs cultured with HCoV-229E spike peptides, taken before COVID-19 vaccination. These receptors were collected from a human donor who received a COVID-19 vaccine.

In DNA form, the CDR3 reads TGTGCCAGCAGCGAGGGAGCGTATCCTACTGAAGCTTTCTTT. This translates into CASSEGAYPTEAFF. The chain employs TRBV7-9 and TRBJ1-1; D not resolved. Germline-derived CDR1 and CDR2 are SEHNR and FQNEAQ (reference sequence). This CDR3 has 14 amino acids. Trimming took 5 bases from V and 5 from J, leaving 15 bases between them.

V gene TRBV7-2 combines with J gene TRBJ1-2; perhaps TRBD1 as D (6 bases). CDR3 length equals 15 residues. Germline loops: CDR1 SGHTA, CDR2 FQGNSA. Deletions cut 4 bases from V and 4 bases from J, with 16 bases between. CDR3 region: CASSSQAGVAYGYTF. CDR3 DNA sequence: TGTGCCAGCAGCTCCCAGGCAGGGGTTGCCTATGGCTACACCTTC.

The sample holds one count of this clone. The chain recombines TRBV24-1 with TRBJ2-3, with D hard to call. Between the trimmed V and J ends, which lost 7 bases and 2 bases, there was a span of 12 bases. The CDR3 has 14 amino acids. The germline CDR1 and CDR2 sequences are KGHDR and SFDVKD. CDR3 nucleotides: TGTGCCACCAGAAGGACGGAAACCACAGATACGCAGTATTTT. It specifies CATRRTETTDTQYF.

V is TRBV28 and J is TRBJ1-1; unclear D gene. V lost 3 bases to trimming and J lost 0 bases, with 8 bases between them. Germline values: CDR1 MDHEN, CDR2 SYDVKM. CDR3 length: 14 residues. In nucleotides, the CDR3 is TGTGCCAGCAGTTTTTTTCAACTGAACACTGAAGCTTTCTTT. Translating it yields CASSFFQLNTEAFF.

The chain employs TRBV6-5 and TRBJ1-5, with 7 positions matching TRBD1. Germline values: CDR1 MNHEY, CDR2 SVGAGI. V shed 2 bases and J 6 bases; nucleotides not matched to a gene: 4. The CDR3 has 14 residues. DNA of the CDR3: TGTGCCAGCAGTTACGACAGGGAGATTCAGCCCCAGCATTTT. Its translation: CASSYDREIQPQHF.

This chain connects TRBV6-2 or TRBV6-3 to TRBJ2-7; possible D gene TRBD1, 6 bases. Germline V gene sequence: CDR1 MNHEY, CDR2 SVGEGT. The CDR3 sequence is 14 residues long. V was trimmed by 5 bases and J by 0 bases, leaving 11 bases between them. The CDR3, as DNA: TGTGCCAGCAGTCCCCTGGACAGCTCCTACGAGCAGTACGTC. Protein: CASSPLDSSYEQYV.

This clone was seen a handful of times. This rearrangement joins TRBV9 to TRBJ1-6; 7 bases are a match to TRBD1. Germline CDR1 is SGDLS and CDR2 is YYNGEE. After removal of 3 bases from V and 6 bases from J, the junction contained 3 bases not matched to a gene. CDR3 length: 14 residues. The chain's CDR3 is CASSGQGSNSPLHF. CDR3 DNA: TGTGCCAGCAGCGGACAGGGAAGTAATTCACCCCTCCACTTT.

V is TRBV2 and J is TRBJ1-2; 7 nucleotides match TRBD1. This CDR3 spans 13 amino acids. V lost 6 bases and J lost 2; bases outside the gene matches: 3. CDR1 is SNHLY and CDR2 is FYNNEI in the germline V gene. CDR3 in DNA: TGTGCCAGCAGACCGGGACAGAACTATGGCTACACCTTC. Translating it yields CASRPGQNYGYTF.

The chain joins TRBV19 to TRBJ2-6; TRBD2 might be the D (6 bases). The ends were cut back, 4 bases at V and 4 bases at J, with 14 bases in the middle. Per the germline V gene, CDR1 is LNHDA and CDR2 is SQIVND (reference sequence). The CDR3 loop spans 16 amino acids. In DNA form, the CDR3 reads TGTGCCAGTAGTAGCCCCGGGGGAGCAGGGGCCAACGTCCTGACTTTC. It is translated as CASSSPGGAGANVLTF.

This chain joins TRBV6-2 or TRBV6-3 and TRBJ2-5, with D possibly being TRBD1 (5 bases). This CDR3 region has 15 residues. Germline V gene sequence: CDR1 MNHEY, CDR2 SVGEGT. The germline V and J ends were trimmed by 4 bases and 1 base, with 13 bases remaining between them. The CDR3 DNA reads TGTGCCAGCAGTTTGGGGTCCAGGGCCCAAGAGACCCAGTACTTC. Translation: CASSLGSRAQETQYF.

The chain links TRBV7-2 to TRBJ2-5; TRBD1 agrees at 9 bases. This CDR3 has 14 amino acids. Germline loops: CDR1 SGHTA, CDR2 FQGNSA. The ends lost 2 bases at V and 5 bases at J; junction bases unmatched: 3. The CDR3 sequence is CASSLSGQGETQYF. DNA for the CDR3: TGTGCCAGCAGCTTAAGCGGACAGGGGGAGACCCAGTACTTC.

The gene calls are TRBV27 and TRBJ2-7; 7 positions match TRBD1. This CDR3 has 15 residues. V gave up 4 bases and J gave up 4 bases; unmatched junction bases: 10. The germline V gene has CDR1 MNHEY and CDR2 SMNVEV (reference sequence). The DNA for the CDR3 is TGTGCCAGCAGTTCCCGGGGCCAGGGGGTGTACGAGCAGTACGTC. As protein: CASSSRGQGVYEQYV.

The chain uses TRBV6-2 or TRBV6-3 and TRBJ2-6, with D possibly matching TRBD2 (5 bases). This CDR3 has 16 amino acids. The germline gives CDR1 MNHEY, CDR2 SVGEGT. The V and J ends lost 4 bases and 2 bases respectively, with 12 bases between them. CDR3 sequence reads: CASSSLELAGANVLTF. The CDR3 coding sequence is TGTGCCAGCAGTTCTCTCGAACTAGCTGGGGCCAACGTCCTGACTTTC.

The V call is TRBV19, the J call TRBJ2-7; no clear D. This CDR3 contains 13 residues. Per germline, CDR1 LNHDA and CDR2 SQIVND (reference sequence). V lost 5 bases and J 2 bases, leaving 10 bases between the germline ends. The CDR3 bases are TGTGCCAGTAGTGGGCATGCAACCTACGAGCAGTACGTC. The encoded protein is CASSGHATYEQYV.

This clone turned up a few times. V gene TRBV10-1 combines with J gene TRBJ1-1; D call uncertain. The CDR3 contains 15 residues. CDR1 and CDR2 (germline): WNHNN, SYGVQD (reference sequence). The V end lost 2 bases, the J end lost 5 bases, and 15 bases lay between the germline ends. The CDR3, as DNA: TGCGCCAGCAGTGAGAGCCCCGGGAGTGAAACTGAAGCTTTCTTT. This sequence encodes CASSESPGSETEAFF.